The 31 T cell receptor beta chains in this list originate from one sample, sequenced in a study of shared T cell receptors in the human thymus. Libraries were prepared by immunoSEQ multiplex PCR; TCRdb keeps only in-frame clonotypes and omits some of them. This sample has some 660,000 clones, with 80% to 90% found just once. These same data were also listed under a study on human thymus T cells.

The sequencing input was thymocytes. The receptors originated from a boy under two years old with a congenital heart defect.

The chain is built from TRBV7-2 and TRBJ2-7; TRBD2 matches at 7 bases. V was clipped by 5 bases and J by 0 bases; unmatched bases: 10. The germline V gene encodes CDR1 SGHTA and CDR2 FQGNSA. The CDR3 is 16 residues long. The DNA for the CDR3 is TGTGCCAGCAGCCCCAACGGGGGGAGTTACTCCTACGAGCAGTACTTC. This codes for CASSPNGGSYSYEQYF.

The rearrangement links TRBV7-9 to TRBJ1-2; 8 bases map to TRBD1. CDR1 and CDR2 from the germline V gene are SEHNR and FQNEAQ (reference sequence). The trim removed 5 bases at V and 4 bases at J, leaving 9 bases unmatched. The CDR3 length is 15 residues. In DNA, the CDR3 is TGTGCCAGCAGCCTGGGCAGGGGGCGACTCTATGGCTACACCTTC. It encodes CASSLGRGRLYGYTF.

The chain is built from TRBV6-6 and TRBJ2-1; perhaps TRBD2 as D (6 bases). V lost 4 bases and J 7 bases, leaving 11 bases between the germline ends. CDR3 length equals 13 residues. The germline gives CDR1 MNHNY, CDR2 SVGAGI (reference sequence). CDR3 nucleotide sequence: TGTGCCAGCAGTTCCGGACTAAAGAATGAGCAGTTCTTC. Its translation is CASSSGLKNEQFF.

The table lists this clone with a count of one. The V and J genes are TRBV6-1 and TRBJ2-3; the match to TRBD2 covers 8 bases. Trimming removed 2 bases from V and 0 bases from J; junction bases left unmatched: 10. Germline CDR1 is MNHNS and CDR2 is SASEGT. The CDR3 totals 18 residues. CDR3 region: CASSESWLVAGSTDTQYF. The CDR3 DNA sequence: TGTGCCAGCAGTGAATCTTGGCTGGTAGCGGGGAGCACAGATACGCAGTATTTT.

The chain is built from TRBV7-9 and TRBJ2-5; D not resolved. CDR3 length equals 15 residues. Trimming pared 0 bases from V and 0 bases from J, leaving 8 bases between. The germline gives CDR1 SEHNR, CDR2 FQNEAQ (reference sequence). For the CDR3, the DNA is TGTGCCAGCAGCTTAGCGAGGTACGACCAAGAGACCCAGTACTTC. Translation: CASSLARYDQETQYF.

The CDR3 DNA sequence: TGTGCCAGCAGCTCCTACAGGAAGGGCTATGGCTACACCTTC. This sequence encodes CASSSYRKGYGYTF. V is TRBV5-6 and J is TRBJ1-2; D is possibly TRBD1 (5 bases). The germline V gene has CDR1 SGHDT and CDR2 YYEEEE. V was trimmed by 3 bases and J by 4 bases, leaving 13 bases between them. The CDR3 covers 14 residues. Full variable domain (remainder filled in from reference TRBV5-6 and TRBJ1-2): DAGVTQSPTHLIKTRGQQVTLRCSPKSGHDTVSWYQQALGQGPQFIFQYYEEEERQRGNFPDRFSGHQFPNYSSELNVNALLLGDSALYLCASSSYRKGYGYTFGSGTRLTVV.

The chain combines TRBV19 with TRBJ1-2; possibly TRBD1 for D (6 bases). V lost 6 bases, J lost 0 bases, and 14 bases lay in between. The CDR3 is 15 amino acids. Germline values: CDR1 LNHDA, CDR2 SQIVND (reference sequence). CDR3 in DNA: TGTGCCAGTAGCGTACAGGGAAGTGCTAACTATGGCTACACCTTC. Translated, it gives CASSVQGSANYGYTF.

V is TRBV7-9 and J is TRBJ2-7; TRBD2 aligns across 14 bases. The V gene's germline CDR1 is SEHNR and CDR2 FQNEAQ (reference sequence). V trimming: 5 bases; J trimming: 3 bases; junction bases outside the gene matches: 6. There are 16 residues in the CDR3. The CDR3 spells CASSRGTSGGDYEQYF. The CDR3 nucleotides read TGTGCCAGCAGCAGGGGGACTAGCGGGGGAGACTACGAGCAGTACTTC.

The chain couples TRBV15 to TRBJ2-5; D is uncertain. Trimming pared 5 bases from V and 1 base from J, leaving 11 bases between. CDR3 length: 14 residues. Germline V gene data show CDR1 as LNHNV and CDR2 as YYDKDF (reference sequence). The CDR3 loop reads CATSPDISQETQYF. In nucleotides, the CDR3 is TGTGCCACCAGCCCTGACATCTCCCAAGAGACCCAGTACTTC.

This chain connects TRBV30 to TRBJ2-2, with 8 positions matching TRBD1. After removal of 0 bases from V and 6 bases from J, the junction contained 9 bases not matched to a gene. The CDR3 sequence is 16 residues long. From germline, CDR1 is GTSNPN and CDR2 SVGIG (reference sequence). CDR3 protein: CAWSVQGAMQAGELFF. DNA for the CDR3: TGTGCCTGGAGTGTGCAGGGGGCGATGCAGGCCGGGGAGCTGTTTTTT.

The chain uses TRBV7-2 and TRBJ1-2; the D is unclear. Trimming took 0 bases from V and 6 from J, leaving 8 bases between them. Looked up from germline, CDR1 is SGHTA and CDR2 is FQGNSA. The length of the CDR3 is 13 residues. Here the CDR3 reads CASSLAQRDGYTF. CDR3 in DNA: TGTGCCAGCAGCTTAGCGCAGCGAGATGGCTACACCTTC.

This clone appeared once. The sample holds other DNA sequences that translate to the same CDR3. The chain joins TRBV6-5 to TRBJ2-5, with 12 bases matching TRBD2. Losses at the gene ends were 5 bases for V and 2 bases for J; bases not matched to a gene: 3. CDR3 size: 15 residues. The germline CDR1 and CDR2 sequences are MNHEY and SVGAGI. The CDR3 sequence: CASSPTSGGQETQYF. CDR3 coding DNA: TGTGCCAGCAGTCCCACTAGCGGGGGGCAAGAGACCCAGTACTTC.

This chain uses TRBV4-1 with TRBJ2-3; 8 bases are shared with TRBD1. J gave up 6 bases and V 3 bases, and 14 bases lay outside the gene matches. This CDR3 spans 17 amino acids. The germline V gene encodes CDR1 MGHRA and CDR2 YSYEKL. CDR3 nucleotide sequence: TGCGCCAGCAGCCAGTCCTGGACAGGGCCCTCGGGGGATACGCAGTATTTT. Its translation: CASSQSWTGPSGDTQYF.

The chain uses TRBV19 and TRBJ1-1; D is perhaps TRBD1 (6 bases). Per the germline V gene, CDR1 is LNHDA and CDR2 is SQIVND (reference sequence). The CDR3 is 14 residues long. V was cut by 7 bases and J by 4 bases, with 16 bases left in between. DNA of the CDR3: TGTGCCAGTAACCCAGGGGAGAGGAGCACTGAAGCTTTCTTT. Translating gives CASNPGERSTEAFF.

The rearrangement joins TRBV5-8 to TRBJ1-6; 11 nucleotides agree with TRBD1. CDR3 size: 17 residues. The trim removed 5 bases at V and 4 bases at J, leaving 8 bases unmatched. From germline, CDR1 is SGHTS and CDR2 YDEGEE. The CDR3 loop reads CASRNGQGATYNSPLHF. For the CDR3, the DNA is TGTGCCAGCAGAAACGGACAGGGGGCGACTTATAATTCACCCCTCCACTTT.

The chain employs TRBV28 and TRBJ1-3, with D possibly TRBD1 on 5 matching bases. The CDR3 has 18 amino acids. V lost 5 bases to trimming and J lost 0 bases, with 20 bases between them. The germline V gene encodes CDR1 MDHEN and CDR2 SYDVKM. CDR3 coding DNA: TGTGCCAGCAGTGCCGAAACCCGGGACGGGAGCTCTGGAAACACCATATATTTT. This gives the protein CASSAETRDGSSGNTIYF.

V gene TRBV28 combines with J gene TRBJ2-1, with D possibly TRBD1 on 6 matching bases. CDR3 length equals 15 residues. From germline, CDR1 is MDHEN and CDR2 SYDVKM. Deletions cut 4 bases from V and 5 bases from J, with 15 bases between. CDR3 sequence reads: CASSSGTKQHNEQFF. The CDR3 DNA reads as TGTGCCAGCAGTTCCGGGACAAAGCAACACAATGAGCAGTTCTTC.

The chain uses TRBV19 and TRBJ1-6; D is unresolved. CDR1 and CDR2 from the germline V gene are LNHDA and SQIVND (reference sequence). CDR3 length equals 19 residues. V was clipped by 6 bases and J by 6 bases, with 27 bases between them. The DNA of the CDR3 is TGTGCCAGTAGCCCTCCCCTGCAGGACTGGGGTTTAGTTAATTCACCCCTCCACTTT. Translation gives CASSPPLQDWGLVNSPLHF.

V usage is TRBV10-3 and J usage is TRBJ2-7, with TRBD1 matching over 8 bases. V gave up 3 bases and J gave up 0 bases; unmatched junction bases: 4. This CDR3 is 15 amino acids long. The germline CDR1 and CDR2 sequences are ENHRY and SYGVKD. As DNA, the CDR3 is TGTGCCATCAGTGAACGACAGGGGCCCTCCTACGAGCAGTACTTC. Translating gives CAISERQGPSYEQYF.

The chain is built from TRBV6-5 and TRBJ1-5; 9 nucleotides match TRBD1. Germline trimming cut 5 bases from V and 3 bases from J; bases unmatched to any gene: 5. This CDR3 is built from 15 residues. Germline CDR1 reads MNHEY; CDR2 reads SVGAGI. The CDR3 reads CASSPLQGANQPQHF. The CDR3 DNA reads TGTGCCAGCAGTCCACTACAGGGGGCCAATCAGCCCCAGCATTTT.

The V gene is TRBV20-1, the J gene TRBJ1-2; 10 bases line up with TRBD1. The CDR3 sequence is 10 residues long. Looked up from germline, CDR1 is DFQATT and CDR2 is SNEGSKA (reference sequence). Written as DNA, the CDR3 is TGCACCGGGACAGGGGATGGCTACACCTTC. It is translated as CTGTGDGYTF.

The V call is TRBV18, the J call TRBJ2-7; 9 bases are shared with TRBD1. The V and J ends lost 3 bases and 5 bases, in that order; junction bases with no gene match: 14. The CDR3 loop spans 17 amino acids. Germline V gives CDR1 KGHSH, CDR2 LQKENI. The CDR3 sequence is CASSPLRVRDRVNEQYF. The CDR3 coding sequence is TGTGCCAGCTCACCTCTCAGGGTCCGGGACAGGGTTAACGAGCAGTACTTC.

The V gene is TRBV7-9, the J gene TRBJ2-7; 13 bases are a match to TRBD2. Germline assignment: CDR1 SEHNR and CDR2 FQNEAQ (reference sequence). The CDR3 extends over 17 amino acids. The V gene end was trimmed by 0 bases and the J gene end by 1 base; junction bases not matched to a gene: 3. DNA of the CDR3: TGTGCCAGCAGCTTAGCGAAGACTAGCGGGAGGTCCTACGAGCAGTACTTC. As protein: CASSLAKTSGRSYEQYF.

The chain links TRBV5-5 to TRBJ2-3; D might be TRBD2 (5 bases). The CDR3 extends over 13 amino acids. Trimming took 4 bases from V and 4 from J, leaving 10 bases between them. Germline V CDR1 and CDR2: SGHKS, YYEKEE (reference sequence). CDR3: CASSREGADTQYF. CDR3 in DNA: TGTGCCAGCAGCCGTGAGGGTGCAGATACGCAGTATTTT. The full variable domain, its missing parts supplied by reference TRBV5-5 and TRBJ2-3, is DAGVTQSPTHLIKTRGQQVTLRCSPISGHKSVSWYQQVLGQGPQFIFQYYEKEERGRGNFPDRFSARQFPNYSSELNVNALLLGDSALYLCASSREGADTQYFGPGTRLTVL.

The chain has TRBV19 and TRBJ2-1; 12 bases agree with TRBD2. Germline CDR1 is LNHDA and CDR2 is SQIVND (reference sequence). The CDR3 has 12 amino acids. In nucleotides, the CDR3 is TGTGCTTCTAGCGGGAGGGCCTTTGAGCAGTTCTTC. Translation: CASSGRAFEQFF.

This clone was seen only a few times. The rearrangement joins TRBV4-1 to TRBJ2-7; maybe TRBD1 (5 bases). V was clipped by 0 bases and J by 4 bases, with 10 bases between them. The CDR3 sequence is 14 residues long. Germline V CDR1 and CDR2: MGHRA, YSYEKL. CDR3 nucleotide sequence: TGCGCCAGCAGCCAAGATCCCCAGGGATACGAGCAGTACTTC. It is translated as CASSQDPQGYEQYF.

The rearrangement uses TRBV27 and TRBJ2-7; TRBD1 might be the D (5 bases). The CDR3 contains 13 residues. Trimming left V 5 bases short and J 3 bases short, with 11 bases between. The germline CDR1 and CDR2 sequences are MNHEY and SMNVEV (reference sequence). The chain's CDR3 is CASSGRVGYEQYF. CDR3 nucleotides: TGTGCCAGCAGTGGCAGGGTGGGCTACGAGCAGTACTTC.

The chain recombines TRBV14 with TRBJ1-5, with 7 positions matching TRBD1. The V and J ends lost 1 base and 7 bases, in that order; junction bases with no gene match: 13. The CDR3 has 17 amino acids. Germline CDR1 SGHDN, CDR2 FVKESK. The CDR3 bases are TGTGCCAGCAGCCAAGGACCCCGGGACAGCCTTTGGCAGCCCCAGCATTTT. Encoded protein: CASSQGPRDSLWQPQHF.

CDR3 DNA sequence: TGTGCCAGCAGGGAGGGGACCCCCTACGAGCAGTACTTC. Translation: CASREGTPYEQYF. The chain joins TRBV6-5 to TRBJ2-7; TRBD2 is a possible D gene (6 bases). The germline gives CDR1 MNHEY, CDR2 SVGAGI. The length of the CDR3 is 13 residues. The V end was cut by 6 bases, the J end by 2 bases, with 11 bases between.

The gene calls are TRBV28 and TRBJ2-3, with D hard to call. The V gene's germline CDR1 is MDHEN and CDR2 SYDVKM. Deletions cut 5 bases from V and 0 bases from J, with 9 bases between. This CDR3 comprises 14 residues. CDR3 residues: CASSPGPSTDTQYF. The CDR3 bases are TGTGCCAGCAGTCCAGGTCCGAGCACAGATACGCAGTATTTT.

Remarks on this clone: In the same sample, other DNA sequences code for this CDR3. V is TRBV25-1 and J is TRBJ1-6; no clear D gene. CDR1 and CDR2 (germline): MGHDK, SYGVNS. This CDR3 is 16 amino acids long. Deletions cut 3 bases from V and 13 bases from J, with 22 bases between. The DNA for the CDR3 is TGTGCCAGCAGTGACCTTGAAGAGGGAGAACTGTCCCCCCTCCACTTT. As protein: CASSDLEEGELSPLHF.